The 21 T cell receptor beta chains below all came from one sample that was sequenced in a study of vaccination effects on CD4 cells after COVID-19. Before sequencing, viral peptide pools were used by the ViraFEST assay to expand antigen-specific CD4+ T cells. The authors isolated CD4+ T cells after about 10 days of culture. The participants, recipients of two vaccine doses, got either BNT162b2 or mRNA-1273. The method was immunoSEQ multiplex PCR; TCRdb's version includes in-frame clones alone and lacks a portion of them. In the table there are 70,000 to 95,000 clones, around 77% of which are singletons. Their antigen targets remain unknown. The material sequenced was CD4+ T cells from PBMCs cultured with HCoV-OC43 spike peptides, taken after COVID-19 vaccination. As for subset: HCoV-OC43 spike overlapping peptide pool stimulation. The source of these receptors is a human donor who received a COVID-19 vaccine.

The chain couples TRBV7-2 to TRBJ1-1, with D tentatively TRBD1 (5 bases). Trimming cost V 5 bases and J 0 bases, with 7 bases left between them. The CDR3 has 13 amino acids. The germline V gene has CDR1 SGHTA and CDR2 FQGNSA. The CDR3 sequence: CASSTDMNTEAFF. As DNA, the CDR3 is TGTGCCAGCAGCACGGACATGAACACTGAAGCTTTCTTT.

The chain has TRBV6-2 or TRBV6-3 and TRBJ2-5; possibly TRBD2 for D (5 bases). V was trimmed by 4 bases and J by 5 bases, leaving 14 bases between them. This CDR3 region has 14 residues. CDR1 is MNHEY and CDR2 is SVGEGT in the germline V gene. The CDR3, as DNA: TGTGCCAGCAGTTCTCGACTACCGGACGAGACCCAGTACTTC. Translated, it gives CASSSRLPDETQYF.

The J gene is TRBJ1-3, the V gene TRBV29-1; a weak D match, TRBD1 (5 bases). Trimming shortened V by 4 bases and J by 0 bases, and 10 bases separated the two germline ends. Germline loops: CDR1 SQVTM, CDR2 ANQGSEA. This CDR3 comprises 14 residues. The CDR3 DNA reads TGCAGCGTTGCGTGGGGGAGCTCTGGAAACACCATATATTTT. As protein: CSVAWGSSGNTIYF. Together with reference TRBV29-1 and TRBJ1-3, the CDR3 gives the full variable domain: SAVISQKPSRDICQRGTSLTIQCQVDSQVTMMFWYRQQPGQSLTLIATANQGSEATYESGFVIDKFPISRPNLTFSTLTVSNMSPEDSSIYLCSVAWGSSGNTIYFGEGSWLTVV.

The V call is TRBV7-9, the J call TRBJ1-1, with 7 bases that match TRBD1. Unmatched junction bases numbered 3, after V lost 3 bases and J lost 5 bases. Looked up from germline, CDR1 is SEHNR and CDR2 is FQNEAQ (reference sequence). The CDR3 has 13 amino acids. The CDR3 protein is CASSFTGETEAFF. The CDR3 DNA reads as TGTGCCAGCAGCTTTACAGGGGAAACTGAAGCTTTCTTT.

V is TRBV5-1 and J is TRBJ1-1; 7 bases fit TRBD1. J was trimmed by 1 base and V by 1 base; bases with no gene match: 1. The CDR3 is 14 residues long. Germline V gene data show CDR1 as SGHRS and CDR2 as YFSETQ. The CDR3 DNA sequence: TGCGCCAGCAGCTTGACAGGGGAGAACACTGAAGCTTTCTTT. This sequence encodes CASSLTGENTEAFF.

The chain employs TRBV2 and TRBJ2-7; TRBD1 matches 8 bases. This CDR3 is built from 14 residues. Germline-derived CDR1 and CDR2 are SNHLY and FYNNEI. J gave up 1 base and V 6 bases, and 5 bases lay outside the gene matches. CDR3 sequence (DNA): TGTGCCAGCAGCGAGCAGGGGGCTTCCTACGAGCAGTACGTC. This codes for CASSEQGASYEQYV.

CDR3 nucleotides: TGTGCCAGCAGCCAAGAGGGACAGGGGAATGAGCAGTTCTTC. Residues: CASSQEGQGNEQFF. The chain has TRBV3-1 (or the pseudogene TRBV3-2) and TRBJ2-1; 10 positions agree with TRBD1. The germline V gene encodes CDR1 LGHDT and CDR2 YNNKEL (reference sequence). The CDR3 loop spans 14 amino acids. The V segment lost 0 bases and the J segment 7 bases; nucleotides outside the gene matches: 0.

V and J are TRBV24-1 and TRBJ2-2; D is possibly TRBD2 (5 bases). V was pared by 1 base and J by 5 bases, with 7 bases between. The CDR3 consists of 14 residues. Germline CDR1 is KGHDR and CDR2 is SFDVKD. The CDR3, as DNA: TGTGCCACCAGTGATTTCACGGGGACCGGGGAGCTGTTTTTT. Translated, it gives CATSDFTGTGELFF.

The chain combines TRBV11-1 with TRBJ1-6, with D perhaps matching TRBD1 (5 bases). The CDR3 spans 14 residues. Trimming shortened V by 0 bases and J by 7 bases, and 7 bases separated the two germline ends. Germline V CDR1 and CDR2: SGHAT, FQDESV (reference sequence). CDR3 protein: CASSLAAGNSPLHF. The CDR3, as DNA: TGTGCCAGCAGCTTAGCGGCAGGGAATTCACCCCTCCACTTT.

The chain joins TRBV6-5 to TRBJ1-2, with 8 bases matching TRBD1. After removal of 6 bases from V and 5 bases from J, the junction contained 8 bases not matched to a gene. The CDR3 covers 14 residues. Germline values: CDR1 MNHEY, CDR2 SVGAGI. As DNA, the CDR3 is TGTGCCAGCAGACAAGACAGGGGTCGGTATGGCTACACCTTC. Translated: CASRQDRGRYGYTF.

The genes are TRBV15 and TRBJ1-3; weak D call: TRBD1 (5 bases). CDR3 length equals 20 residues. Per germline, CDR1 LNHNV and CDR2 YYDKDF (reference sequence). Trimming removed 1 base from V and 1 base from J, with 23 bases in between. The CDR3 spells CATSRVSVVWGVRSGNTIYF. CDR3 nucleotide sequence: TGTGCCACCAGCAGAGTATCGGTAGTTTGGGGGGTTCGGTCTGGAAACACCATATATTTT.

The chain employs TRBV4-1 and TRBJ1-5, with D possibly TRBD1 on 5 matching bases. CDR1 and CDR2 from the germline V gene are MGHRA and YSYEKL. The CDR3 contains 15 residues. Trimming took off 1 base at V and 3 bases at J, with 10 bases between the two ends. The CDR3 DNA is TGCGCCAGCAGCCAAGCGGTAGGGGCCAATCAGCCCCAGCATTTT. It translates to CASSQAVGANQPQHF.

The sample holds a few counts of this clone. The chain has TRBV19 and TRBJ2-2, with TRBD2 matching over 7 bases. Germline assignment: CDR1 LNHDA and CDR2 SQIVND (reference sequence). The length of the CDR3 is 16 residues. The V segment lost 3 bases and the J segment 0 bases; nucleotides outside the gene matches: 4. Here the CDR3 DNA reads TGTGCCAGTAGTATTCTGGGAGGGTCGAACACCGGGGAGCTGTTTTTT. Residues: CASSILGGSNTGELFF. The full variable domain, with the rest looked up from reference TRBV19 and TRBJ2-2, is DGGITQSPKYLFRKEGQNVTLSCEQNLNHDAMYWYRQDPGQGLRLIYYSQIVNDFQKGDIAEGYSVSREKKESFPLTVTSAQKNPTAFYLCASSILGGSNTGELFFGEGSRLTVL.

The V and J genes are TRBV5-6 and TRBJ1-1; D is perhaps TRBD1 (5 bases). Germline loops: CDR1 SGHDT, CDR2 YYEEEE. This CDR3 has 15 amino acids. Trimming shortened V by 4 bases and J by 0 bases, and 13 bases separated the two germline ends. The CDR3 sequence: CASSRLGLLNTEAFF. CDR3 in DNA: TGTGCCAGCAGCCGGTTGGGACTCCTGAACACTGAAGCTTTCTTT.

V gene TRBV18 combines with J gene TRBJ2-5; D unclear. V lost 0 bases, J lost 2 bases, and 7 bases lay in between. The CDR3 spans 14 residues. Germline loops: CDR1 KGHSH, CDR2 LQKENI. CDR3 nucleotide sequence: TGTGCCAGCTCACCACCGTCTGTTCAAGAGACCCAGTACTTC. Its translation is CASSPPSVQETQYF.

This chain uses TRBV7-9 with TRBJ1-2; tentative D call: TRBD1 (5 bases). The CDR3 has 14 residues. Germline V gives CDR1 SEHNR, CDR2 FQNEAQ (reference sequence). Trimming pared 2 bases from V and 4 bases from J, leaving 11 bases between. CDR3 in amino acids: CASSLSWGVYGYTF. In DNA form, the CDR3 reads TGTGCCAGCAGCTTAAGTTGGGGGGTCTATGGCTACACCTTC.

The gene calls are TRBV9 and TRBJ1-1; no firm D call. This CDR3 is 13 amino acids long. Germline lookup yields CDR1 SGDLS and CDR2 YYNGEE. Trimming took off 0 bases at V and 2 bases at J, with 5 bases between the two ends. The CDR3 spells CASSVGINTEAFF. In DNA, the CDR3 is TGTGCCAGCAGCGTAGGCATCAACACTGAAGCTTTCTTT. Combining the CDR3 with reference TRBV9 and TRBJ1-1 gives the whole variable domain DSGVTQTPKHLITATGQRVTLRCSPRSGDLSVYWYQQSLDQGLQFLIQYYNGEERAKGNILERFSAQQFPDLHSELNLSSLELGDSALYFCASSVGINTEAFFGQGTRLTVV.

This chain joins TRBV18 and TRBJ2-3, with TRBD1 matching 8 bases. Per the germline V gene, CDR1 is KGHSH and CDR2 is LQKENI. V dropped 3 bases and J dropped 2; count of bases not matched to a gene: 19. This CDR3 contains 20 residues. The CDR3 spells CASSPVRTGNHAITTDTQYF. The CDR3 nucleotides read TGTGCCAGCTCACCCGTCCGGACAGGGAATCATGCGATTACCACAGATACGCAGTATTTT.

CDR3 region: CASSQALTLAGALDEQFF. The CDR3 bases are TGTGCCAGCAGCCAAGCCCTCACGCTTGCGGGGGCACTGGATGAGCAGTTCTTC. The chain joins TRBV3-1 (or the pseudogene TRBV3-2) to TRBJ2-1; tentative D call: TRBD2 (7 bases). CDR1 LGHDT and CDR2 YNNKEL come from the germline V gene (reference sequence). Trimming removed 1 base at V and 8 bases at J, with 24 bases between. CDR3 length: 18 residues.

A single count supports this clone. This chain connects TRBV7-2 to TRBJ2-7; D gene ambiguous. Between the trimmed V and J ends, which lost 2 bases and 2 bases, there was a span of 7 bases. The CDR3 runs 13 residues. Germline CDR1 and CDR2: SGHTA and FQGNSA. The CDR3 region is CASSLSTAYEQYV. For the CDR3, the DNA is TGTGCCAGCAGCTTATCCACGGCCTACGAGCAGTACGTC.

The V gene is TRBV5-1, the J gene TRBJ2-1; D unresolved. V gave up 0 bases and J gave up 7 bases, with 11 bases separating them. The CDR3 covers 14 residues. In germline, CDR1 is SGHRS, CDR2 YFSETQ. For the CDR3, the DNA is TGCGCCAGCAGCTTGGAGAGATTAACGAATGAGCAGTTCTTC. This codes for CASSLERLTNEQFF.